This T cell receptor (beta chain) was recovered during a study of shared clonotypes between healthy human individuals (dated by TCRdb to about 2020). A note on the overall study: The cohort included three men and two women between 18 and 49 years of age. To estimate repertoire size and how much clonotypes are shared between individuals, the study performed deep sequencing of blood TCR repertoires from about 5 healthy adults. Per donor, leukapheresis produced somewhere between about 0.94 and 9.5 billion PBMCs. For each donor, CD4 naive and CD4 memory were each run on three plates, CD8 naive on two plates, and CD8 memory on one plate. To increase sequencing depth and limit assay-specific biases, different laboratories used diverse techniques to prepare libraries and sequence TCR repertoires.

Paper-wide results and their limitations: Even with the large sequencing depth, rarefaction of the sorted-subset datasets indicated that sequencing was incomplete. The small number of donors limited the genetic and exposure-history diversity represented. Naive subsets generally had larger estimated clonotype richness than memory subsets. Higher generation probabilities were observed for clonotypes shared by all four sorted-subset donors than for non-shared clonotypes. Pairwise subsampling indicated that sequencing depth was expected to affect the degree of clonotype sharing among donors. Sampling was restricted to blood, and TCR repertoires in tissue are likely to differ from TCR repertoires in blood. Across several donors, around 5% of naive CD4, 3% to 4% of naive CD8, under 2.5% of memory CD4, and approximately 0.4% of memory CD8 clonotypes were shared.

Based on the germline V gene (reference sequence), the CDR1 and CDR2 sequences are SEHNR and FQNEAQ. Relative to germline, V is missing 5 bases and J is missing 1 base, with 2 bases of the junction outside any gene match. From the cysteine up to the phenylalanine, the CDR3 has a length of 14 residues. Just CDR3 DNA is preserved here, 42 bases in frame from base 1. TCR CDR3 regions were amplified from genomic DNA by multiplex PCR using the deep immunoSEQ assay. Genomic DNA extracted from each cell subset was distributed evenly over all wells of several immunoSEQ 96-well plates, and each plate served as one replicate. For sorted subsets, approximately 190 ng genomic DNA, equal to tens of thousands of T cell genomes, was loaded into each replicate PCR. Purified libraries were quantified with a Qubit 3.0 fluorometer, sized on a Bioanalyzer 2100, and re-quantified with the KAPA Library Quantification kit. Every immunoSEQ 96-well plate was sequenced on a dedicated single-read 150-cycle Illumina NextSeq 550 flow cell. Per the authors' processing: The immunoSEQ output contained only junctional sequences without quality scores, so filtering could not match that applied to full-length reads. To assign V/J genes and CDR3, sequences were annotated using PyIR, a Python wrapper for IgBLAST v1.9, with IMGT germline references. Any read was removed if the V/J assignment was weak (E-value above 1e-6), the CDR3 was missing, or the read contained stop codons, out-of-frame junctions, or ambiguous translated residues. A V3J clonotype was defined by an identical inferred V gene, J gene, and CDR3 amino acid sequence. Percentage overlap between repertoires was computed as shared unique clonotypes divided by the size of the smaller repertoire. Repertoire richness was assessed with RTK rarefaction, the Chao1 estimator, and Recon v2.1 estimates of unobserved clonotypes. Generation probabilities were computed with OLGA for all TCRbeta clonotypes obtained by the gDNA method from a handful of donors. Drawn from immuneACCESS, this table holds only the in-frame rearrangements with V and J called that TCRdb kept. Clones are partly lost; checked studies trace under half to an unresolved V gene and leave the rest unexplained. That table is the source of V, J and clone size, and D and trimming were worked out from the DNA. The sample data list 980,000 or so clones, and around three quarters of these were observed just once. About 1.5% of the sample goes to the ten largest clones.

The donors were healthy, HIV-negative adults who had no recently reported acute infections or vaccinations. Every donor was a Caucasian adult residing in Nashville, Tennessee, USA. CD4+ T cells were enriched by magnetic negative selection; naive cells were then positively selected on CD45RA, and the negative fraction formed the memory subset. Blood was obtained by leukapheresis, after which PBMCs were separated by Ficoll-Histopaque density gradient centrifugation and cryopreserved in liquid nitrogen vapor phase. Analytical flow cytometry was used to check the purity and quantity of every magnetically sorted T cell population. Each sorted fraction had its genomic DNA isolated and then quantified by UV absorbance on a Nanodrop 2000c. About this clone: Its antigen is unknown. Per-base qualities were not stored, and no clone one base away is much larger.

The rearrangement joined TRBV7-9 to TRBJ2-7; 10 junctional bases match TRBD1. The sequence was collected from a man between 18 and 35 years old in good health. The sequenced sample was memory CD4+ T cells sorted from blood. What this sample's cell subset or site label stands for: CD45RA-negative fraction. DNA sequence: TGTGCCAGCAGCGTGGGACAGGGGTCCTACGAGCAGTACTTC. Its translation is CASSVGQGSYEQYF.